The present TCR beta chain was sequenced within a study of blood T cell repertoires in COVID-19. Study background: The samples span acute and convalescent COVID-19 from the United States, Italy and Spain. In each case, the material was cDNA or gDNA derived from T cells, B-cell-depleted T cells, or PBMCs.

Original processing methods: Nucleated cell counts were estimated from reference gene primer amplification. The table came from immunoSEQ multiplex PCR; TCRdb's copy has only in-frame clones and leaves some out. From that table come the V and J calls and clone size; the DNA was used to work out D and trimming. The repertoire has approximately 48,000 clones, 85% of them found once; the top ten carry about 6.8%. The CDR3 is made up of 17 amino acids. The V and J ends lost 0 bases and 2 bases, in that order; junction bases with no gene match: 5. Germline assignment: CDR1 SEHNR and CDR2 FQNEAQ (reference sequence).

The source is a man in his 60s with acute or convalescent COVID-19. The V and J genes are TRBV7-9 and TRBJ2-1; 9 bases align to TRBD2. What was sequenced was peripheral blood. CDR3 DNA: TGTGCCAGCAGCTTAGCAGGTGCTAGCGGGACCTACAATGAGCAGTTCTTC. This gives the protein CASSLAGASGTYNEQFF.